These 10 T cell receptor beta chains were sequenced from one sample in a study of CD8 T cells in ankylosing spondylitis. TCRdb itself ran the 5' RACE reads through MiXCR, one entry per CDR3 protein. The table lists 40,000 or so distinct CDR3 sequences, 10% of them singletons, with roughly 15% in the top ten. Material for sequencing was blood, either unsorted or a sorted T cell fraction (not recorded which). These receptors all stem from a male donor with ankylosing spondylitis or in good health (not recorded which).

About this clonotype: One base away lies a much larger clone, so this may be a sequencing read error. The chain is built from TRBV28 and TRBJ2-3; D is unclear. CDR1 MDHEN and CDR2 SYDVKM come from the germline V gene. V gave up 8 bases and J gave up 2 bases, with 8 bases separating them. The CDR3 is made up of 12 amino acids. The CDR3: CASPRATDTQYF. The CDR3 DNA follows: TGTGCCAGCCCCCGGGCCACAGATACGCAGTATTTT.

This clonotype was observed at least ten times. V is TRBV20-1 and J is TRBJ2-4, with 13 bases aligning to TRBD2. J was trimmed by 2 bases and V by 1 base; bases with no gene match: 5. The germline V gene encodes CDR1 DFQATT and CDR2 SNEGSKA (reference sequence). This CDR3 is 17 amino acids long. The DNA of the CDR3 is TGCAGTGCTAGAGGGACTAGCGGGAGTAGGTCCAAAAACATTCAGTACTTC. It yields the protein CSARGTSGSRSKNIQYF.

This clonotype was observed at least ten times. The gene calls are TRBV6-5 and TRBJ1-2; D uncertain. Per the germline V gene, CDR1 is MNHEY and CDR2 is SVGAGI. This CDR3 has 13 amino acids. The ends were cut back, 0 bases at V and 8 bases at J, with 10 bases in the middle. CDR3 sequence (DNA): TGTGCCAGCAGTTACTCCGGAGCGCCCGGCTACACCTTC. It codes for CASSYSGAPGYTF.

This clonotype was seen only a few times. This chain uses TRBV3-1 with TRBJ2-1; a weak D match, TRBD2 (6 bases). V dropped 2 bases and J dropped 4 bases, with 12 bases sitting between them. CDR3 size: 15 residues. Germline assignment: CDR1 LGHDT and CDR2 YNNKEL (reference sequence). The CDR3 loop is CASSQMGEAYNEQFF. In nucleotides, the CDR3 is TGTGCCAGCAGCCAAATGGGGGAGGCGTACAATGAGCAGTTCTTC.

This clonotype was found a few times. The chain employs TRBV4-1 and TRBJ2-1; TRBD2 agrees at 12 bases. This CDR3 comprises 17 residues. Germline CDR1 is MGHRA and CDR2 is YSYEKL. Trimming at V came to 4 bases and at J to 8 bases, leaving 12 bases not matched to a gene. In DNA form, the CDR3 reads TGCGCCAGCAGCCCCCGACTAGCGGGAGCTGCAATTGATGAGCAGTTCTTC. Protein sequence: CASSPRLAGAAIDEQFF.

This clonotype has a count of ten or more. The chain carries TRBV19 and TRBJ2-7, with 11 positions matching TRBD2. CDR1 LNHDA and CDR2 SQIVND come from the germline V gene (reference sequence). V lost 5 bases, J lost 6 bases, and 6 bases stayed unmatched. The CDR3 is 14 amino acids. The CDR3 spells CASSLTGTSGEQYF. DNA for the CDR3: TGTGCCAGTAGTCTTACCGGGACTAGCGGCGAGCAGTACTTC.

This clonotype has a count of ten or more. The CDR3 DNA follows: TGTGCCAGCAGCTTAGGAGGCGACAATGAGCAGTTCTTC. Translation: CASSLGGDNEQFF. The chain couples TRBV13 to TRBJ2-1, with no clear D. The germline CDR1 and CDR2 sequences are PRHDT and FYEKMQ (reference sequence). Trimming left V 0 bases short and J 5 bases short, with 5 bases between. CDR3 size: 13 residues.

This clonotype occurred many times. The CDR3 loop reads CASGEGLIRTQAFF. CDR3 DNA sequence: TGTGCCAGCGGGGAGGGTTTAATCCGGACCCAAGCTTTCTTT. The gene calls are TRBV7-9 and TRBJ1-1; no clear D gene. V was pared by 8 bases and J by 9 bases, with 22 bases between. The CDR3 consists of 14 residues. CDR1 SEHNR and CDR2 FQNEAQ come from the germline V gene (reference sequence).

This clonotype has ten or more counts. DNA for the CDR3: TGTGCCAGCAGTGCGATGCGAGTTTTTTATGGCTACACCTTC. Translating gives CASSAMRVFYGYTF. The chain recombines TRBV6-1 with TRBJ1-2, with unresolved D. The V gene lost 4 bases and the J gene lost 5 bases, with 14 bases spanning the gap. The germline V gene has CDR1 MNHNS and CDR2 SASEGT. The CDR3 is made up of 14 amino acids.

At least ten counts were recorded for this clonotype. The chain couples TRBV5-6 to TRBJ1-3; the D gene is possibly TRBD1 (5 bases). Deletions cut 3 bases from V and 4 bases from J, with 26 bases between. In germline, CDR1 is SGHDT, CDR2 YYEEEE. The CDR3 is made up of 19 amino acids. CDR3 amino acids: CASSSTGTSPWLAGNTIYF. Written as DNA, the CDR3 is TGTGCCAGCAGCTCCACCGGGACGTCTCCATGGCTCGCCGGAAACACCATATATTTT. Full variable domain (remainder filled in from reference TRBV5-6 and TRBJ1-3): DAGVTQSPTHLIKTRGQQVTLRCSPKSGHDTVSWYQQALGQGPQFIFQYYEEEERQRGNFPDRFSGHQFPNYSSELNVNALLLGDSALYLCASSSTGTSPWLAGNTIYFGEGSWLTVV.